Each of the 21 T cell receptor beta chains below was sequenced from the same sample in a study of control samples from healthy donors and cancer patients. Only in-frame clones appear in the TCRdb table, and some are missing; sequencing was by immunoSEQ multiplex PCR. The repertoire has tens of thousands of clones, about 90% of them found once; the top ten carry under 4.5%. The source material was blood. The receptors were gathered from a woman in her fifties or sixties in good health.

The CDR3 DNA sequence: TGCAGCGTTGGGACAGGGGGGATTGAAAAACTGTTTTTT. Encoded protein: CSVGTGGIEKLFF. The J gene is TRBJ1-4, the V gene TRBV29-1, with 10 positions matching TRBD1. The CDR3 is 13 amino acids. V gave up 4 bases and J gave up 7 bases; unmatched junction bases: 3. Germline CDR1 reads SQVTM; CDR2 reads ANQGSEA.

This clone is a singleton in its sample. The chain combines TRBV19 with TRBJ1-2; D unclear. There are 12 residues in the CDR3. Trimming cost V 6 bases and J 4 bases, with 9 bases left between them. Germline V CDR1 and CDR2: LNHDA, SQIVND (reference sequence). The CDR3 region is CASSRKSYGYTF. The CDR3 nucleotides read TGTGCCAGTAGCCGGAAGAGCTATGGCTACACCTTC.

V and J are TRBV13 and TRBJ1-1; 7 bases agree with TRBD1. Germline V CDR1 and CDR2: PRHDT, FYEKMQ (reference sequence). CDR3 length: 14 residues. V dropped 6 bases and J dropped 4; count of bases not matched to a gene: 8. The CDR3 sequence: CASRTGTEGTEAFF. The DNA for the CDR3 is TGTGCCAGCAGGACAGGGACAGAAGGCACTGAAGCTTTCTTT.

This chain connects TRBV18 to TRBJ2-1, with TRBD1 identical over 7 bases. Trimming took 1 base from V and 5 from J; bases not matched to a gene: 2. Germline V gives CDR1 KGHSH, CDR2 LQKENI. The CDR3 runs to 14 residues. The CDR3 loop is CASSPLGGNNEQFF. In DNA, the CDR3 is TGTGCCAGCTCACCACTAGGGGGCAACAATGAGCAGTTCTTC.

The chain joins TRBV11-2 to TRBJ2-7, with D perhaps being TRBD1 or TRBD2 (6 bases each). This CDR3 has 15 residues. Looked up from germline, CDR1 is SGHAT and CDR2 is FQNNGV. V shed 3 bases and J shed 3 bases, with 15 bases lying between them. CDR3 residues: CASSLQGTVHYEQYF. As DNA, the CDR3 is TGTGCCAGCAGCTTGCAGGGGACTGTACACTACGAGCAGTACTTC. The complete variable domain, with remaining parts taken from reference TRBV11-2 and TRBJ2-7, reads EAGVAQSPRYKIIEKRQSVAFWCNPISGHATLYWYQQILGQGPKLLIQFQNNGVVDDSQLPKDRFSAERLKGVDSTLKIQPAKLEDSAVYLCASSLQGTVHYEQYFGPGTRLTVT.

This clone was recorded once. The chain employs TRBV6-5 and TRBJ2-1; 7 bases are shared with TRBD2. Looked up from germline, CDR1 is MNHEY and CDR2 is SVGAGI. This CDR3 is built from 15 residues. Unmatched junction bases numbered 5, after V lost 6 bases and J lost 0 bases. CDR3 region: CASSRQRGSYNEQFF. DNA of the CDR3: TGTGCCAGCAGCCGCCAGCGGGGCTCCTACAATGAGCAGTTCTTC.

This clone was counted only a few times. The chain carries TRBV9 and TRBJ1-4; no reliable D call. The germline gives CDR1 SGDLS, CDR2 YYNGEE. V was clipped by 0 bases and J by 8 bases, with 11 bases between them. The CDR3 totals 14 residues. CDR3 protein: CASSVDVGGEKLFF. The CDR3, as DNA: TGTGCCAGCAGCGTAGATGTAGGAGGCGAAAAACTGTTTTTT.

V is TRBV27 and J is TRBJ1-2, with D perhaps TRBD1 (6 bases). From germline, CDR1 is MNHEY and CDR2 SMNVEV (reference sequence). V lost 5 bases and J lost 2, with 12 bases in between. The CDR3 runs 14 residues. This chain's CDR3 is CASSPFQGNYGYTF. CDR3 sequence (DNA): TGTGCCAGCAGTCCATTTCAGGGGAACTATGGCTACACCTTC.

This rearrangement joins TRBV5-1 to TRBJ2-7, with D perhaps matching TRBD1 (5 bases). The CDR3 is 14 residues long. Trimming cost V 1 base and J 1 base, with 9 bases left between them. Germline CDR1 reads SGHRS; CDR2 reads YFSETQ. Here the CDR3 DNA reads TGCGCCAGCAGCTTGCAGGGTCAGTCCTACGAGCAGTACTTC. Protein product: CASSLQGQSYEQYF.

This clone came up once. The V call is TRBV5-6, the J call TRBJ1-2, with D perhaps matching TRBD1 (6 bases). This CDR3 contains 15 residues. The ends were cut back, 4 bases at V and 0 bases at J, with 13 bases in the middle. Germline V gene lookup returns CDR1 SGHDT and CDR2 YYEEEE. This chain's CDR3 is CASSPGQYSNYGYTF. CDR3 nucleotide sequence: TGTGCCAGCAGCCCAGGACAGTACTCTAACTATGGCTACACCTTC.

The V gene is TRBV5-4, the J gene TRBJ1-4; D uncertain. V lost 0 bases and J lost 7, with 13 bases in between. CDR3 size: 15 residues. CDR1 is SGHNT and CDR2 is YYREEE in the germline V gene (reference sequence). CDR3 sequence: CASSLALGGSEKLFF. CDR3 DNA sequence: TGTGCCAGCAGCTTGGCCCTCGGAGGAAGTGAAAAACTGTTTTTT.

The CDR3 DNA follows: TGTGCCAGTAGCATTCGACCTAAAGGGGGCAAGACCGGGGAGCTGTTTTTT. Protein: CASSIRPKGGKTGELFF. This rearrangement joins TRBV19 to TRBJ2-2; 7 positions agree with TRBD1. Germline loops: CDR1 LNHDA, CDR2 SQIVND (reference sequence). The CDR3 spans 17 residues. J gave up 5 bases and V 6 bases, and 15 bases lay outside the gene matches.

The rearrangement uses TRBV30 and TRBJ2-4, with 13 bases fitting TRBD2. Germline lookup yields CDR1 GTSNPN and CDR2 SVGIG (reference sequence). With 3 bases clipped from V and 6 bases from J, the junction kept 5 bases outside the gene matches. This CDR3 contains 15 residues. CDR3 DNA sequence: TGTGCCTGGAGGCCGGGACTAGCGGGAAGAAACATTCAGTACTTC. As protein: CAWRPGLAGRNIQYF.

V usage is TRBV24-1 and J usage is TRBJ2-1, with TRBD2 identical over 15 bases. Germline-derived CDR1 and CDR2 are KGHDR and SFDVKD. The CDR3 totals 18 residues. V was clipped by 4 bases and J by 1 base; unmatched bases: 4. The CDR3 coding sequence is TGTGCCACCAGTGACCCAGGACTAGCGGGAGGGTCCTACAATGAGCAGTTCTTC. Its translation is CATSDPGLAGGSYNEQFF.

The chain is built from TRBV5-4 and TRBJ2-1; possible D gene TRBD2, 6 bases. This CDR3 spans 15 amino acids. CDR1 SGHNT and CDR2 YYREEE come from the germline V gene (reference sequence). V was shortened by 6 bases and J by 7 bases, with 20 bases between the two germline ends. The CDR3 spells CASNSPGTAGNEQFF. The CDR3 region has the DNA TGTGCCAGCAATTCGCCCGGGACCGCGGGGAATGAGCAGTTCTTC.

CDR3 DNA: TGTGCCAGCGCGCTGCAGGGCGTGGGGACATACGAGCAGTACTTC. Residues: CASALQGVGTYEQYF. The rearrangement joins TRBV18 to TRBJ2-7, with D possibly TRBD1 on 6 matching bases. Germline V gives CDR1 KGHSH, CDR2 LQKENI. This CDR3 comprises 15 residues. V lost 8 bases to trimming and J lost 4 bases, with 21 bases between them.

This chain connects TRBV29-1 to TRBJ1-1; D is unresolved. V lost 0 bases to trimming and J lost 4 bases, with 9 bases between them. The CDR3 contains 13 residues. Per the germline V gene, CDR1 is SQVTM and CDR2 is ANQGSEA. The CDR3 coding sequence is TGCAGCGTTGAAGACTTGGTCGGCACTGAAGCTTTCTTT. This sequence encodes CSVEDLVGTEAFF.

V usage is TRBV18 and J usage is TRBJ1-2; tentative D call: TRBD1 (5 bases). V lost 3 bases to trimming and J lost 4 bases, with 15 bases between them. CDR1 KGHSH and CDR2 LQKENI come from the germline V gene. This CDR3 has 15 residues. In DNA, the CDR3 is TGTGCCAGCTCACCCGGGCCGGGGGGGAGCTATGGCTACACCTTC. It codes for CASSPGPGGSYGYTF.

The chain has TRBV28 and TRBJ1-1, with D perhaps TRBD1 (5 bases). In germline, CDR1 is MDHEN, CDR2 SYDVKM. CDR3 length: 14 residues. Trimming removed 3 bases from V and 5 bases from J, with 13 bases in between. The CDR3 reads CASSLGGSGTEAFF. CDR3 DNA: TGTGCCAGCAGTTTGGGGGGATCGGGGACTGAAGCTTTCTTT.

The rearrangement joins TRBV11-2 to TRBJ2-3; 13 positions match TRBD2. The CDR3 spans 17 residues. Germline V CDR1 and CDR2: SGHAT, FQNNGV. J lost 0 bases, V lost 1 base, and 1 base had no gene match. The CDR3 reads CASSLVGLAGSTDTQYF. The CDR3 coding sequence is TGTGCCAGCAGCTTAGTGGGACTAGCGGGAAGCACAGATACGCAGTATTTT.

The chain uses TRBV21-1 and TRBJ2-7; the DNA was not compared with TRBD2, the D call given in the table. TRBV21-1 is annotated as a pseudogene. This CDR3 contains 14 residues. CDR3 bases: TGTGCCAGCACCTGGAAGGAGGGAGGGTACGAGCAGTACTTC. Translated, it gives CASTWKEGGYEQYF.